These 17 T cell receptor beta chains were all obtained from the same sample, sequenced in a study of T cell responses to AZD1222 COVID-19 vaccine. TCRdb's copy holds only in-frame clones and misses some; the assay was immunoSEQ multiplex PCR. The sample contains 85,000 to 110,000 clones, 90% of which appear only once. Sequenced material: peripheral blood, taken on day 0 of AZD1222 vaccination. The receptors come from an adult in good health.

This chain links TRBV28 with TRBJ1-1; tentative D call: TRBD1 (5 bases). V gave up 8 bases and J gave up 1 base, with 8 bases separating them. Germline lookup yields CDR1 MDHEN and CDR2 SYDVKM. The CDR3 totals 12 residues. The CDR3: CASRDRNTEAFF. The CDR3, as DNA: TGTGCCAGCCGCGACAGGAACACTGAAGCTTTCTTT.

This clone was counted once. This CDR3 is CASSIDWGEGTEAFF. The CDR3 DNA is TGTGCCAGTAGTATAGATTGGGGAGAGGGGACTGAAGCTTTCTTT. The rearrangement links TRBV19 to TRBJ1-1; possibly TRBD1 for D (5 bases). The CDR3 length is 15 residues. The germline gives CDR1 LNHDA, CDR2 SQIVND (reference sequence). V gave up 0 bases and J gave up 5 bases, with 13 bases separating them.

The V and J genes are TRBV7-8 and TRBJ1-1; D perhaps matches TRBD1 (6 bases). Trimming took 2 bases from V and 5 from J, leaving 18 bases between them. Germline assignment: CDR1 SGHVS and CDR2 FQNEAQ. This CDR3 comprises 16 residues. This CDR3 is CASSLTGRGAGTEAFF. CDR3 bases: TGTGCCAGCAGCTTAACTGGCCGGGGGGCTGGGACTGAAGCTTTCTTT.

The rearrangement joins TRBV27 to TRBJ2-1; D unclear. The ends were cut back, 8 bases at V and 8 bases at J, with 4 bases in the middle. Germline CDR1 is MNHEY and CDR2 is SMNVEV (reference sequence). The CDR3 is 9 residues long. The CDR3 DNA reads TGTGCCAGCCTACATGAGCAGTTCTTC. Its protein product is CASLHEQFF.

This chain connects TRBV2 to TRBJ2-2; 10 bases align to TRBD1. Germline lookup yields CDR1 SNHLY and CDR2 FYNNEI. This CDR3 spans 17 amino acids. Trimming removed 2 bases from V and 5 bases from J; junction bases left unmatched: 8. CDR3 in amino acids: CASSEPQGQGRTGELFF. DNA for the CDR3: TGTGCCAGCAGTGAACCCCAGGGACAGGGGAGGACCGGGGAGCTGTTTTTT.

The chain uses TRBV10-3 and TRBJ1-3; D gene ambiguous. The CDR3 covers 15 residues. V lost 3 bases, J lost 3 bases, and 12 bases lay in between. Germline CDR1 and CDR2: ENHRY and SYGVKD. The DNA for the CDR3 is TGTGCCATCAGTGACCCGGGCTATGGTGGAAACACCATATATTTT. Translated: CAISDPGYGGNTIYF.

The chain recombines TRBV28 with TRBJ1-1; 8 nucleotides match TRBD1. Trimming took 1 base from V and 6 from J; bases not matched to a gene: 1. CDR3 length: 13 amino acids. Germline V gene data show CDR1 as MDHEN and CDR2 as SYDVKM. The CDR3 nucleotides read TGTGCCAGCAGTTTATCACAGGGGGCTGAAGCTTTCTTT. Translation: CASSLSQGAEAFF.

For the CDR3, the DNA is TGCGCCAGCAGTGATGGTCAGGGGCGTGAAAAACTGTTTTTT. Translated, it gives CASSDGQGREKLFF. The V call is TRBV10-1, the J call TRBJ1-4; D may be TRBD1 (6 bases). The CDR3 spans 14 residues. Germline CDR1 WNHNN, CDR2 SYGVQD (reference sequence). V shed 3 bases and J shed 7 bases, with 12 bases lying between them.

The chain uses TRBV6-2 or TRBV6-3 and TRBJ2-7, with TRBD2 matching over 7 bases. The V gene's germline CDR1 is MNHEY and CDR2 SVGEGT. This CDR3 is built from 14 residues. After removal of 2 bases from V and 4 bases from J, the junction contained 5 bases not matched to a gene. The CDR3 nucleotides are TGTGCCAGCAGTTACCTCGGGGGGAGGTACGAGCAGTACTTC. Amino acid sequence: CASSYLGGRYEQYF.

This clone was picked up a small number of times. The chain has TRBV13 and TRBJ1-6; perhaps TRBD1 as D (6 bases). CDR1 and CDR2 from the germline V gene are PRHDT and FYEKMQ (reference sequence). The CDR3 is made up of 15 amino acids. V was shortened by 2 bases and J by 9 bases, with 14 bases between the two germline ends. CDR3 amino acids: CASSLRRRGSSPLHF. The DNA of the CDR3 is TGTGCCAGCAGCTTACGGAGGAGGGGGTCTTCACCCCTCCACTTT.

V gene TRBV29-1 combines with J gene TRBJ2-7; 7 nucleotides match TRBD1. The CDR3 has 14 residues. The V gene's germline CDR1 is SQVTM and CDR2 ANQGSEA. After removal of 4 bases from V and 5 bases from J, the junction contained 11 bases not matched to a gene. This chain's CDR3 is CSVGGRGRFHEQYF. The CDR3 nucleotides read TGCAGCGTTGGAGGTAGGGGGCGCTTCCACGAGCAGTACTTC.

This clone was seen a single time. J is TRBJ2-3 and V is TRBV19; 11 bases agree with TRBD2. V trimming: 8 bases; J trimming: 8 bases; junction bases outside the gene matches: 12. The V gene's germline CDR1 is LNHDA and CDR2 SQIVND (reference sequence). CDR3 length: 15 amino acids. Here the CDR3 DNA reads TGTGCCAGTCGACCTAGCGGGGGGCTTCAGGGTACGCAGTATTTT. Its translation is CASRPSGGLQGTQYF.

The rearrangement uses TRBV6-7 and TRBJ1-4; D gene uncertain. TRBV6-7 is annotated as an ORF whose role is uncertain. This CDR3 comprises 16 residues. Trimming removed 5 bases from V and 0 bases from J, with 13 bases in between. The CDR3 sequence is CASSHGRIATNEKLFF. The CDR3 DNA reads TGTGCCAGCAGTCACGGACGGATAGCAACTAATGAAAAACTGTTTTTT.

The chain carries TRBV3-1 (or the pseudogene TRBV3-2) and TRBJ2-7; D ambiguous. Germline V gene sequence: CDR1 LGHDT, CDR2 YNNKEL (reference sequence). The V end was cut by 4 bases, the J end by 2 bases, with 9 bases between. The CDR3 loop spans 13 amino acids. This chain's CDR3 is CASSPTATYEQYF. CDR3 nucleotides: TGTGCCAGCAGCCCGACTGCTACCTACGAGCAGTACTTC.

The CDR3 sequence is CASSQQGWADTQYF. The CDR3 DNA is TGCGCCAGCAGCCAACAGGGTTGGGCCGATACGCAGTATTTT. This chain joins TRBV4-1 and TRBJ2-3; D is perhaps TRBD1 (5 bases). This CDR3 spans 14 amino acids. Trimming cost V 2 bases and J 6 bases, with 12 bases left between them. CDR1 and CDR2 (germline): MGHRA, YSYEKL.

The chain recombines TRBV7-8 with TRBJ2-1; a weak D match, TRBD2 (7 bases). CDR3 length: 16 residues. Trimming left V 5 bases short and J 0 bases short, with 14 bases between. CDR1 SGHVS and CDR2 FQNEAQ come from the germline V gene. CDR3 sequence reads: CASSGEGGYSYNEQFF. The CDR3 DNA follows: TGTGCCAGCAGCGGGGAGGGGGGGTACTCCTACAATGAGCAGTTCTTC.

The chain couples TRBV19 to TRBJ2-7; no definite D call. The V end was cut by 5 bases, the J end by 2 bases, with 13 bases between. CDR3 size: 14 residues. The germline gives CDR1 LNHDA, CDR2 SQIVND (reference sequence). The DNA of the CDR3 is TGTGCCAGTAGTCTGTGGGAAGCCCCCTACGAGCAGTACTTC. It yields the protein CASSLWEAPYEQYF.